The 15 T cell receptor beta chains listed next were all sequenced from one sample in a study of blood T cell repertoires in COVID-19. The data were produced by immunoSEQ multiplex PCR, yet TCRdb's version contains in-frame clones alone and is incomplete. The data show nearly 45,000 clones, around 79% seen once. What was sequenced was peripheral blood. These receptors were obtained from a human donor in a cohort sampled during active COVID-19.

The V and J genes are TRBV12-5 and TRBJ2-1; TRBD1 agrees at 8 bases. The CDR3 has 16 amino acids. V shed 6 bases and J 6 bases; nucleotides not matched to a gene: 13. Germline CDR1 and CDR2: LGHNT and FRNRAP. This CDR3 reads CASGRGVQGVPNEQFF. CDR3 bases: TGTGCTAGTGGCCGAGGGGTACAGGGGGTCCCCAATGAGCAGTTCTTC.

This clone was detected only once. CDR3 coding DNA: TGTGCCAGTAGTATAGAAGGTAGCGGGTATATTTACGAGCAGTACTTC. This translates into CASSIEGSGYIYEQYF. The genes are TRBV19 and TRBJ2-7; TRBD2 matches 7 bases. The germline V gene has CDR1 LNHDA and CDR2 SQIVND (reference sequence). The length of the CDR3 is 16 residues. J lost 4 bases, V lost 0 bases, and 9 bases had no gene match.

The chain carries TRBV19 and TRBJ2-5; TRBD1 aligns across 7 bases. This CDR3 has 15 residues. Germline lookup yields CDR1 LNHDA and CDR2 SQIVND (reference sequence). After removal of 1 base from V and 1 base from J, the junction contained 3 bases not matched to a gene. CDR3 residues: CASSIGGTVQETQYF. The CDR3 bases are TGTGCCAGTAGTATAGGAGGGACAGTCCAAGAGACCCAGTACTTC.

This sequence joins TRBV30 and TRBJ1-2, with a weak D call TRBD1 (6 bases). In germline, CDR1 is GTSNPN, CDR2 SVGIG (reference sequence). CDR3 length: 13 amino acids. Trimming left V 7 bases short and J 6 bases short, with 18 bases between. CDR3 in DNA: TGTGCCTTCAACTCCGGGACATTCAATGGCTACACCTTC. Translating it yields CAFNSGTFNGYTF. Combining the CDR3 with reference TRBV30 and TRBJ1-2 gives the whole variable domain SQTIHQWPATLVQPVGSPLSLECTVEGTSNPNLYWYRQAAGRGLQLLFYSVGIGQISSEVPQNLSASRPQDRQFILSSKKLLLSDSGFYLCAFNSGTFNGYTFGSGTRLTVV.

The V call is TRBV9, the J call TRBJ2-5; tentatively, D is TRBD2 (6 bases). This CDR3 has 17 residues. V was clipped by 0 bases and J by 0 bases, with 15 bases between them. Germline assignment: CDR1 SGDLS and CDR2 YYNGEE. DNA of the CDR3: TGTGCCAGCAGCGTAGGAGGCGGGACGGCCCACCAAGAGACCCAGTACTTC. Translated, it gives CASSVGGGTAHQETQYF.

A single count supports this clone. The chain carries TRBV7-2 and TRBJ2-1, with TRBD2 matching over 8 bases. The CDR3 spans 16 residues. Trimming took 3 bases from V and 0 from J; bases not matched to a gene: 4. CDR1 is SGHTA, CDR2 FQGNSA, per germline. CDR3 in DNA: TGTGCCAGCAGCTTCGTAGCGGGGAGCTCCTACAATGAGCAGTTCTTC. Amino acid sequence: CASSFVAGSSYNEQFF.

This clone was detected a few times. V gene TRBV23-1 combines with J gene TRBJ2-7; D remains ambiguous. TRBV23-1 is an ORF for which the function is uncertain. Trimming removed 6 bases from V and 4 bases from J, with 7 bases in between. The CDR3 has 11 residues. The CDR3 DNA follows: TGCGCCAGCAGCCGGAGTTACGAGCAGTACTTC. Encoded protein: CASSRSYEQYF.

This CDR3 reads CASSPGGFGAFF. The CDR3 DNA sequence: TGTGCCAGCAGTCCGGGGGGGTTTGGAGCTTTCTTT. The chain carries TRBV28 and TRBJ1-1, with a possible D match to TRBD1 (5 bases). V dropped 5 bases and J dropped 10 bases, with 14 bases sitting between them. Germline CDR1 and CDR2: MDHEN and SYDVKM. The length of the CDR3 is 12 residues.

V and J are TRBV19 and TRBJ2-7; the match to TRBD2 covers 14 bases. V dropped 6 bases and J dropped 0; count of bases not matched to a gene: 10. The V gene's germline CDR1 is LNHDA and CDR2 SQIVND (reference sequence). The CDR3 length is 18 residues. The CDR3 nucleotides are TGTGCCAGTAGCATGAAGGGACTAGCGGGAGCTAGCTCCTACGAGCAGTACTTC. It encodes CASSMKGLAGASSYEQYF. Based on the CDR3 plus reference TRBV19 and TRBJ2-7, the full variable domain is DGGITQSPKYLFRKEGQNVTLSCEQNLNHDAMYWYRQDPGQGLRLIYYSQIVNDFQKGDIAEGYSVSREKKESFPLTVTSAQKNPTAFYLCASSMKGLAGASSYEQYFGPGTRLTVT.

The chain uses TRBV19 and TRBJ2-5; 12 bases are a match to TRBD1. With 4 bases clipped from V and 1 base from J, the junction kept 4 bases outside the gene matches. Germline CDR1 and CDR2: LNHDA and SQIVND (reference sequence). The CDR3 runs 16 residues. The CDR3 DNA sequence: TGTGCCAGTAGTACGGGACAGGGGGCAAGCCAAGAGACCCAGTACTTC. Amino acids: CASSTGQGASQETQYF.

CDR3 sequence: CASDWTGDGYGYTF. The DNA of the CDR3 is TGTGCCAGCGACTGGACAGGGGACGGCTATGGCTACACCTTC. The chain employs TRBV2 and TRBJ1-2, with 9 bases aligning to TRBD1. The germline V gene encodes CDR1 SNHLY and CDR2 FYNNEI. V dropped 8 bases and J dropped 4; count of bases not matched to a gene: 8. The CDR3 covers 14 residues. The variable domain in full, with the rest retrieved from reference TRBV2 and TRBJ1-2, is EPEVTQTPSHQVTQMGQEVILRCVPISNHLYFYWYRQILGQKVEFLVSFYNNEISEKSEIFDDQFSVERPDGSNFTLKIRSTKLEDSAMYFCASDWTGDGYGYTFGSGTRLTVV.

The V call is TRBV2, the J call TRBJ1-5; D remains unclear. The CDR3 runs to 13 residues. Trimming took off 5 bases at V and 4 bases at J, with 9 bases between the two ends. Germline assignment: CDR1 SNHLY and CDR2 FYNNEI. CDR3 in DNA: TGTGCCAGCAGTCCTTATTTTAATCAGCCCCAGCATTTT. Amino acid sequence: CASSPYFNQPQHF. The full variable domain, in which reference TRBV2 and TRBJ1-5 provide the parts outside the CDR3, is EPEVTQTPSHQVTQMGQEVILRCVPISNHLYFYWYRQILGQKVEFLVSFYNNEISEKSEIFDDQFSVERPDGSNFTLKIRSTKLEDSAMYFCASSPYFNQPQHFGDGTRLSIL.

The chain carries TRBV7-8 and TRBJ2-5; TRBD2 might be the D (6 bases). V shed 1 base and J shed 1 base, with 7 bases lying between them. Germline CDR1 reads SGHVS; CDR2 reads FQNEAQ. CDR3 length: 14 residues. The CDR3 spells CASSLGTTQETQYF. As DNA, the CDR3 is TGTGCCAGCAGCTTAGGGACTACCCAAGAGACCCAGTACTTC.

The rearrangement links TRBV7-3 to TRBJ1-2, with D possibly being TRBD1 (5 bases). V lost 1 base, J lost 1 base, and 10 bases lay in between. This CDR3 region has 15 residues. Per germline, CDR1 SGHTA and CDR2 FQGTGA. In DNA form, the CDR3 reads TGTGCCAGCAGCTTAAACGGGGGTGATAACTATGGCTACACCTTC. This sequence encodes CASSLNGGDNYGYTF.

The V and J genes are TRBV4-1 and TRBJ1-5; unclear D gene. V was cut by 0 bases and J by 0 bases, with 3 bases left in between. This CDR3 contains 14 residues. CDR1 and CDR2 (germline): MGHRA, YSYEKL. DNA for the CDR3: TGCGCCAGCAGCCAAGACGGTAGCAATCAGCCCCAGCATTTT. It is translated as CASSQDGSNQPQHF.